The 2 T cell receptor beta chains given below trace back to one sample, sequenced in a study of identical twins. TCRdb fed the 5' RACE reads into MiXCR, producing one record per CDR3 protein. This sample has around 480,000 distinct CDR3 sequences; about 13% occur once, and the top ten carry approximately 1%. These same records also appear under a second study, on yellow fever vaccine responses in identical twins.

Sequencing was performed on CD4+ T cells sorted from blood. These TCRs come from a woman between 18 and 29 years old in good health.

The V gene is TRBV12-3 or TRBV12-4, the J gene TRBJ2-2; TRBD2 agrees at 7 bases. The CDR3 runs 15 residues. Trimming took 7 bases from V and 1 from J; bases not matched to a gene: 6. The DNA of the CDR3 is TGTGCCAGCACGGGCGGGGGAAAGAACACCGGGGAGCTGTTTTTT. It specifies CASTGGGKNTGELFF.

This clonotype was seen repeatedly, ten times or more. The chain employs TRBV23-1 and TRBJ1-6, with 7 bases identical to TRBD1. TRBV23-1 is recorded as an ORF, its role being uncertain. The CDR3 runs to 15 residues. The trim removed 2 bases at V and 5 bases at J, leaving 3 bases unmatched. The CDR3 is CASSQPGQHNSPLHF. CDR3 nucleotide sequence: TGCGCCAGCAGTCAACCGGGACAGCATAATTCACCCCTCCACTTT.